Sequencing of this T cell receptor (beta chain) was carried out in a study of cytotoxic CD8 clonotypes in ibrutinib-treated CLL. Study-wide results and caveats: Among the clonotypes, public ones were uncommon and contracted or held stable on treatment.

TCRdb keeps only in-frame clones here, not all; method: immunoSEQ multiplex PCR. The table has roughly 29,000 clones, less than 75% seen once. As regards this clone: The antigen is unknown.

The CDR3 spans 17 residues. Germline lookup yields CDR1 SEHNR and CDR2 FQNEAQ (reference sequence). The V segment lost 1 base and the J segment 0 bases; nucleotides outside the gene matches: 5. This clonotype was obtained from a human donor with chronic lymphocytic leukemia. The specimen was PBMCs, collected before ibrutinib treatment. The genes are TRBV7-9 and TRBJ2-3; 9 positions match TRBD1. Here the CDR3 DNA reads TGTGCCAGCAGCTTAGGAGGACAGGGGCCAAGCACAGATACGCAGTATTTT. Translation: CASSLGGQGPSTDTQYF.